Listed here is a single T cell receptor beta chain. Its antigen is still unknown. The record has no base qualities; no much larger clone is one base away. This record belongs to a study of T cells in localized non-small cell lung cancer (dated by TCRdb to the early 2020s). Background on the whole study: The study analyzed T cell repertoires of 200 to 300 early-stage NSCLC patients, comparing tumors and uninvolved tumor-adjacent lungs. The mean age of the NSCLC patients was 50 to 85 years, with about 130 men and 95 to 110 women. The cohort consisted of 236 treatment-naive NSCLC patients whose localized lung tumors had been resected. Beyond this particular receptor, the publication reports: Because multi-region sequencing of the tumors was not done, intratumor heterogeneity could not be ruled out. Uninvolved tumor-adjacent lung showed the highest T cell clonality, higher than tumor, which suggests more focused antigenic responses in the adjacent lung. A median of about 50 of the top 100 tumor clones turned up in the paired uninvolved adjacent lung, and some 28 of those clones also ranked among the top 100 of that same adjacent lung. Higher T cell density in blood was associated with longer overall survival, whereas higher clonality in adjacent lung was associated with shorter survival. Since the design was exploratory, TCR variables were selected using unadjusted p-values with no false-discovery rate correction.

The immunoSEQ Assay was used to sequence TCR beta CDR3 regions from DNA. The paper's data handling went like this. To compute T cell density, TCR beta template counts were normalized to usable DNA, which was estimated by amplifying housekeeping genes. Richness was estimated with the preseqR package, extrapolating to 400,000 templates for PBMC samples and 120,000 templates for tissue samples. Clonality was defined by subtracting Pielou's evenness from one. Tissue-enriched TCRs were identified through differential abundance testing performed on productive amino-acid clonotypes, with a minimum total count of 5 and an alpha of 0.1. Repertoire overlap between compartments was quantified with the Jaccard Index and Morisita Overlap Index. GLIPH clustered TCR beta CDR3s with public tetramer-defined viral CDR3s; viral motifs required at least three viral sequences plus V-gene enrichment. TCRdb took this table from immuneACCESS and kept in-frame rearrangements with V and J called. Such tables lack part of the clones; where checked against another copy, unresolved V genes explain under half of the gap, and the rest is unexplained. V and J calls and clone size follow that table, whereas D and trimming were derived from the DNA. This sample lists fewer than 12,000 clones; about three quarters were detected once. The ten top clones hold around 31% of the sample.

Including the terminal cysteine and phenylalanine, the CDR3 comprises 13 residues. Only CDR3 DNA is held: 39 bases, read in frame from base 1. The junction shows trimming of 4 bases on V and 3 bases on J, and the gene matches do not reach 2 bases of it. The germline V gene yields SGHRS for CDR1 and YFSETQ for CDR2. At diagnosis, peripheral blood, uninvolved tumor-adjacent lung and tumor were collected and stored as a combination of fresh-frozen and FFPE material. For TCR repertoire profiling, blood samples were analyzed as peripheral blood mononuclear cells. The TCR sequence derives from a male donor older than 55 with stage I lung adenocarcinoma. Specimen: peripheral blood, collected before any cancer treatment. The sequence links TRBV5-1 to TRBJ2-5; TRBD2 lines up with 8 middle nucleotides. The CDR3 protein sequence reads: CASSTRGEETQYF. The nucleotide sequence is TGCGCCAGCAGCACGCGGGGGGAAGAGACCCAGTACTTC.